This TCR beta chain was obtained from a study of vaccination effects on CD4 cells after COVID-19. Study summary: After the second dose, samples were taken at median day 72. Study-wide results and limits: The vaccine-induced clones of healthy vaccinees included only 1 of 255 that cross-reacted with common cold coronaviruses.

Prior to sequencing, the ViraFEST assay stimulated PBMC with viral peptide pools, which expanded the antigen-specific CD4+ T cells. Once cultured for 10 to 11 days, the cells underwent separation to obtain CD4+ T cells. Two doses of BNT162b2 or mRNA-1273 vaccine were administered to participants. It was with roughly 9.5 IU/ml IL-2 and around 10 ug/ml peptides that more than 1.5 million PBMC per well were cultured. In the cultures, half the medium was exchanged for IL-2 medium on days 3 and 7. Profiling relied on immunoSEQ multiplex PCR, and the TCRdb table lists in-frame clones only, not all of them. This sample has 26,000 or so clones, with roughly four fifths found just once. CDR3 length: 15 amino acids. Losses at the gene ends were 5 bases for V and 5 bases for J; bases not matched to a gene: 9. CDR1 is LNHDA and CDR2 is SQIVND in the germline V gene (reference sequence). Note on this clone: Its antigen is unidentified.

This TCR was sampled from a human donor who received a COVID-19 vaccine. Some clones in this sample may be carry-over from other donors' samples. The chain joins TRBV19 to TRBJ2-5; 9 nucleotides align to TRBD2. The source was CD4+ T cells from PBMCs cultured with HCoV-NL63 spike peptides, collected after COVID-19 vaccination. The CDR3 DNA is TGTGCCAGTAGTCCTGGGACTAGCAGGCGGGAGACCCAGTACTTC. Translation gives CASSPGTSRRETQYF.